Here is one T cell receptor (beta chain) with its context. Its antigen target is currently unknown. Qualities for individual bases were not recorded, and no much larger clone is one base off. According to the study, the label for this sample's time point signals: about 28 days (+/-7) after the second vaccine dose. Because spike-specific TCR depth and breadth did not differ between the two schedules, AZD1222 recipients who got a second dose at roughly 4 weeks were pooled with those who got a second dose at roughly 12 weeks. Vaccinee samples came from UK trials COV001 and COV002, including a single-blind randomized controlled phase 2/3 trial of AZD1222 (ChAdOx1 nCoV-19) in healthy adults. For TCRbeta chain sequencing, PBMC samples from trial participants were taken at day 0 and at day 28 after the second dose. V ends up 4 bases short and J 7 bases short, with an unmatched junction base count of 5. The germline V gene yields MDHEN for CDR1 and SYDVKM for CDR2. The CDR3 runs 15 residues from the cysteine to the phenylalanine. Of the read, only the CDR3 DNA is kept; its 45 bases are in frame from base 1.

This sample is drawn from a study of T cell responses to AZD1222 COVID-19 vaccine (dated by TCRdb to about 2021). At the level of the whole study: A total of 233 trial participants underwent TCR sequencing, of whom about 200 received two doses of AZD1222 and roughly 25 received two doses of the MenACWY control vaccine. Trial participants were enrolled by age into subgroups of 18-55, 56-69 and 70-plus years, and around 150, 29 and 61 TCR-sequenced participants, respectively, were included in these subgroups.

The paper as a whole reports these results and caveats: Reportedly, close to half of the unique spike-specific TCRs recognized epitopes lying outside the regions that are mutated in the B.1.351 and B.1.1.7 variants. CD4 TCRs associated with the vaccine covered the entire spike protein, and the dominant responses were in regions 160-218 and 743-854. Conclusions about previously exposed vaccinees are limited, since just a handful of AZD1222 recipients were seropositive for SARS-CoV-2 at baseline. After two AZD1222 doses, both the breadth and the depth of spike-specific TCRs were significantly higher than at day 0 and than in MenACWY recipients. Most participants were white British and females outnumbered males, and the authors suggested that clonal diversity may have been underestimated. Because no samples from the day 14 peak response were available, repertoires could be characterized only after the peak T cell response. The 56-69-year group was small, and its depth increase did not reach significance, likely because of low power.

The CDR3 regions of human TCRbeta chains were analyzed by immunosequencing. The paper's processing steps were these. TCRs in the repertoires were compared against a reference library of SARS-CoV-2-specific TCRs that had been generated with the MIRA antigen-specificity platform. Breadth was defined as the fraction of unique TCRs that were SARS-CoV-2-associated, and depth was defined as the fraction of total T cells that were SARS-CoV-2-associated. Each spike-specific TCR was assigned to its reactive spike region and to a CD4 or CD8 class using the MIRA data. Log10-transformed breadth and depth values were compared by one-way ANOVA with Sidak's multiple comparisons tests. TCRdb took this table from immuneACCESS and kept in-frame rearrangements with V and J called. Such tables lack part of the clones; where checked against another copy, unresolved V genes explain under half of the gap, and the rest is unexplained. The V and J calls and clone size are taken from that table; D and trimming were inferred from the DNA. The sample includes about 130,000 clones, with roughly 90% observed a single time. The ten largest make up around 3.3% of the sample.

The TCR was taken from an adult who received the AZD1222 COVID-19 vaccine. Sequenced here: peripheral blood, sampled 28 days after the second AZD1222 dose. The rearrangement joined TRBV28 to TRBJ2-1, with TRBD1 identical over 12 junction bases. The DNA sequence reads TGTGCCAGCAGTTCCGGGACAGGGGGCCTTAATGAGCAGTTCTTC. Translated, it gives CASSSGTGGLNEQFF.